A selection of T cell receptor beta chains follows, all from one sample in a study of shared clonotypes between healthy human individuals. The table came from immunoSEQ multiplex PCR; TCRdb's copy has only in-frame clones and leaves some out. The sample consists of roughly 720,000 clones, roughly 88% of them appearing once. Source material: memory CD8+ T cells from PBMCs. The receptors here all came from a man aged 18 to 35 in good health. Some clones in this sample may be carry-over from other donors' samples. Both conserved end residues are part of each CDR3. The order of the fields is clone size, D gene, V gene, J gene, CDR3 protein, CDR3 DNA. The D gene is left open where the match is weak. Only some rows state a clone size, as once, few, many or a class for expanded clones.

NA,TRBD1,TRBV5-8,TRBJ2-1,CASSFGQGAYNEQFF,TGTGCCAGCAGCTTCGGACAGGGGGCCTACAATGAGCAGTTCTTC
few,NA,TRBV5-1,TRBJ2-7,CASSSTYEQYF,TGCGCCAGCAGCTCAACCTACGAGCAGTACTTC
NA,NA,TRBV27,TRBJ2-3,CASRAFRYSTDTQYF,TGTGCCAGCAGGGCTTTCAGATATAGCACAGATACGCAGTATTTT
NA,TRBD2,TRBV6-6,TRBJ2-7,CASTTSGTLLEQYF,TGTGCCAGCACTACAAGCGGGACCCTCCTCGAGCAGTACTTC
NA,TRBD2,TRBV5-1,TRBJ2-7,CASSYGTSDYEQYF,TGCGCCAGCAGCTACGGGACTAGCGACTACGAGCAGTACTTC
NA,NA,TRBV29-1,TRBJ2-7,CSAWGSYEQYF,TGCAGCGCTTGGGGCTCCTACGAGCAGTACTTC
NA,TRBD2,TRBV7-2,TRBJ2-1,CASSPHSGRANEQFF,TGTGCCAGCAGCCCCCATAGCGGGAGGGCCAATGAGCAGTTCTTC
NA,TRBD2,TRBV5-4,TRBJ2-1,CASSLGPPRGDEQFF,TGTGCCAGCAGCTTGGGGCCTCCCCGGGGGGATGAGCAGTTCTTC
NA,TRBD2,TRBV11-2,TRBJ2-1,CASSSQGTSLGNEQFF,TGTGCCAGCAGCTCACAAGGGACTAGCCTCGGCAATGAGCAGTTCTTC
NA,TRBD2,TRBV9,TRBJ2-3,CASSVVPGGNTDTQYF,TGTGCCAGCAGCGTAGTGCCGGGAGGAAACACAGATACGCAGTATTTT
NA,TRBD2,TRBV7-3,TRBJ2-1,CASSFPSGTSRNEQFF,TGTGCCAGCAGCTTTCCCTCCGGGACTAGCCGCAATGAGCAGTTCTTC
NA,NA,TRBV15,TRBJ2-5,CATSSPDGEETQYF,TGTGCCACCAGCAGCCCGGACGGAGAAGAGACCCAGTACTTC
NA,NA,TRBV27,TRBJ2-7,CASSLSAGSLHEQYF,TGTGCCAGCAGTTTATCGGCAGGGAGTTTGCACGAGCAGTACTTC
many,NA,TRBV10-1,TRBJ2-5,CASSEQETQYF,TGCGCCAGCAGTGAGCAAGAGACCCAGTACTTC
NA,TRBD1,TRBV4-3,TRBJ2-7,CASSQGTGGAEWQYF,TGCGCCAGCAGCCAAGGGACAGGGGGCGCAGAGTGGCAGTACTTC
NA,NA,TRBV30,TRBJ2-7,CAWSPHRAEQYF,TGTGCCTGGAGCCCCCACAGGGCCGAGCAGTACTTC
NA,NA,TRBV2,TRBJ2-3,CASRGLGGGLTDTQYF,TGTGCCAGCAGGGGGCTCGGAGGGGGCCTTACAGATACGCAGTATTTT
NA,TRBD2,TRBV6-5,TRBJ2-1,CASSYSGGRNEQFF,TGTGCCAGCAGTTACTCGGGGGGGAGGAATGAGCAGTTCTTC
NA,NA,TRBV9,TRBJ2-7,CASSPARESSYEQYF,TGTGCCAGCAGCCCAGCCCGGGAAAGCTCCTACGAGCAGTACTTC
NA,NA,TRBV6-5,TRBJ1-2,CASRAEANYGYTF,TGTGCCAGCAGGGCGGAGGCTAACTATGGCTACACCTTC
once,TRBD2,TRBV27,TRBJ2-7,CASSPGLTPYEQYF,TGTGCCAGCAGTCCGGGACTAACGCCCTACGAGCAGTACTTC
NA,NA,TRBV27,TRBJ2-7,CASSSSGEQYF,TGTGCCAGCAGTTCCTCGGGGGAGCAGTACTTC
NA,TRBD2,TRBV27,TRBJ2-1,CASSPHPGSGRANEQFF,TGTGCCAGCAGTCCACATCCGGGGAGCGGGAGGGCCAATGAGCAGTTCTTC
once,NA,TRBV2,TRBJ2-1,CASRHPEREQFF,TGTGCCAGCAGACACCCTGAGCGGGAGCAGTTCTTC